The sequence of this T cell receptor (beta chain) was determined in a study of shared T cell receptors in the human thymus. TCRdb keeps only in-frame clones here, not all; method: immunoSEQ multiplex PCR. The table shows over 450,000 clones, with around 78% occurring only once. This clone was counted once. The CDR3 has 17 amino acids. Trimming removed 4 bases at V and 0 bases at J, with 15 bases between. Germline values: CDR1 ENHRY, CDR2 SYGVKD. Separately, the same data were catalogued under a study of human thymus T cells. That work states: The sample donors, healthy Finnish infants, were having corrective surgery for congenital heart defects. Thymus pieces cut out during corrective heart surgery were the tissue that was used. Biased V and J segment usage appeared in thymus and peripheral blood.

This chain connects TRBV10-3 to TRBJ2-2, with D tentatively TRBD1 (6 bases). The sample comprised thymocytes. The receptor was derived from a boy younger than two with a congenital heart defect. CDR3 loop: CAISATRTAANTGELFF. In DNA, the CDR3 is TGTGCCATCAGTGCCACCAGGACAGCCGCGAACACCGGGGAGCTGTTTTTT.